The entry below gives a single T cell receptor (beta chain) sequence along with its context. This CDR3 has 15 amino acids. J gave up 4 bases and V 2 bases, and 7 bases lay outside the gene matches. The germline V gene encodes CDR1 SGHTA and CDR2 FQGNSA. This sample was included in a study of blood T cell repertoires in COVID-19. Study context: The United States, Italy and Spain were the sources of the acute and convalescent COVID-19 samples. Nucleic acid was either cDNA or gDNA, and it came from T cells, B-cell-depleted T cells, or PBMCs.

In the source study's methods: By means of reference gene primer amplification, nucleated cell counts were estimated. Method: immunoSEQ multiplex PCR; TCRdb's copy keeps in-frame clones and lacks some. The D gene and trimming were derived from the DNA, and the V and J assignments and clone size from that table. Of over 55,000 clones listed, around 91% are singletons. The chain couples TRBV7-2 to TRBJ2-7; 8 positions agree with TRBD1. What was sequenced was peripheral blood. This clonotype was obtained from a human donor in a cohort sampled during active COVID-19. CDR3: CASSLSGGEVYEQYF. In DNA form, the CDR3 reads TGTGCCAGCAGCTTATCAGGGGGCGAGGTTTACGAGCAGTACTTC.